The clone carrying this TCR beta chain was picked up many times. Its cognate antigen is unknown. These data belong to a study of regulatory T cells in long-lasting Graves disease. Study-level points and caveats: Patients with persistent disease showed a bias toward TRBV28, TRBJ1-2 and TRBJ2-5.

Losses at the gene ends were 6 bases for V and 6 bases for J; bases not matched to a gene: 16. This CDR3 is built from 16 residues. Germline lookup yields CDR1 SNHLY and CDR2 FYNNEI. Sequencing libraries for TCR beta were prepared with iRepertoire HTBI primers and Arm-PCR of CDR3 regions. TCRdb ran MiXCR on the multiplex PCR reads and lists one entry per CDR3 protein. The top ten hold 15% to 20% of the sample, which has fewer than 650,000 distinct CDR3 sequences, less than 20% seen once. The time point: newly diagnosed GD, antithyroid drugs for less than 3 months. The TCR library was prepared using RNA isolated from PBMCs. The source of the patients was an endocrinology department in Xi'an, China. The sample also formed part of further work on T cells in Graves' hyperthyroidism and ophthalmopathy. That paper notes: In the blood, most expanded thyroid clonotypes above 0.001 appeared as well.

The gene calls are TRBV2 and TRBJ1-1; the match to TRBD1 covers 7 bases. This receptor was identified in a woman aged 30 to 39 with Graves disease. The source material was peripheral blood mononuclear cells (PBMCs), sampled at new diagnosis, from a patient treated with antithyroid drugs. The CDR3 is CASRGQDSLRGPEAFF. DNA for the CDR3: TGTGCCAGCAGAGGACAGGACAGCCTCCGGGGCCCTGAAGCTTTCTTT.